These 20 T cell receptor beta chains came from one sample sequenced in a study of blood T cell repertoires in COVID-19. Some clones are missing from TCRdb's copy, which holds only in-frame ones; the method was immunoSEQ multiplex PCR. This sample has approximately 350,000 clones, with roughly 84% found just once. Sequencing used PBMCs or T cells enriched from blood (not recorded which). These receptors were taken from a woman younger than 45 who had recovered from COVID-19.

V and J are TRBV27 and TRBJ1-1; 9 nucleotides match TRBD1. The germline V gene encodes CDR1 MNHEY and CDR2 SMNVEV (reference sequence). The CDR3 sequence is 15 residues long. Trimming at V came to 6 bases and at J to 3 bases, leaving 8 bases not matched to a gene. The DNA of the CDR3 is TGTGCCAGCAGCCAGGGACAGGGCATCGACACTGAAGCTTTCTTT. Translation: CASSQGQGIDTEAFF.

This clone was observed once. The chain is built from TRBV25-1 and TRBJ1-1; maybe TRBD1 (6 bases). CDR3 size: 15 residues. V lost 0 bases to trimming and J lost 7 bases, with 15 bases between them. Germline CDR1 MGHDK, CDR2 SYGVNS. This CDR3 reads CASSEYSPGQSEAFF. The CDR3 DNA follows: TGTGCCAGCAGTGAATACTCCCCCGGACAGAGTGAAGCTTTCTTT.

The J gene is TRBJ1-3, the V gene TRBV10-1; D call uncertain. The CDR3 is 18 amino acids. V lost 8 bases and J 0 bases, leaving 23 bases between the germline ends. The germline V gene encodes CDR1 WNHNN and CDR2 SYGVQD (reference sequence). CDR3 sequence: CASGSCPPQTSSGNTIYF. The CDR3 nucleotides are TGCGCCAGCGGCTCCTGCCCCCCACAGACTAGCTCTGGAAACACCATATATTTT.

The sample holds many counts of this clone. The rearrangement links TRBV19 to TRBJ1-1; D may be TRBD1 (5 bases). Germline V gene lookup returns CDR1 LNHDA and CDR2 SQIVND (reference sequence). The ends were cut back, 7 bases at V and 4 bases at J, with 19 bases in the middle. This CDR3 has 15 residues. The CDR3 DNA sequence: TGTGCCAGTACTCTCACCGACAGTTGGAGCACTGAAGCTTTCTTT. It encodes CASTLTDSWSTEAFF.

The V call is TRBV5-1, the J call TRBJ2-1; 8 bases align to TRBD1. The length of the CDR3 is 16 residues. CDR1 and CDR2 (germline): SGHRS, YFSETQ. V shed 4 bases, J shed 7 bases, and the junction held 13 bases outside the gene matches. DNA of the CDR3: TGCGCCAGCAGCGAAACAGGGGGTCCTAGTTCTAATGAGCAGTTCTTC. This gives the protein CASSETGGPSSNEQFF.

The gene calls are TRBV10-1 and TRBJ2-1; 9 bases are a match to TRBD1. There are 15 residues in the CDR3. CDR1 and CDR2 from the germline V gene are WNHNN and SYGVQD (reference sequence). Trimming at V came to 0 bases and at J to 6 bases, leaving 3 bases not matched to a gene. CDR3 region: CASSESGTGTNEQFF. CDR3 in DNA: TGCGCCAGCAGTGAGTCGGGGACAGGGACCAATGAGCAGTTCTTC.

The gene calls are TRBV6-5 and TRBJ1-5; no clear D. V dropped 6 bases and J dropped 0 bases, with 12 bases sitting between them. Germline CDR1 is MNHEY and CDR2 is SVGAGI. The CDR3 spans 15 residues. Written as DNA, the CDR3 is TGTGCCAGCAGCCCCAGGAGGGCTAGCAATCAGCCCCAGCATTTT. This encodes CASSPRRASNQPQHF.

The chain joins TRBV11-2 to TRBJ1-1; no clear D gene. Germline V gives CDR1 SGHAT, CDR2 FQNNGV. Trimming removed 5 bases from V and 3 bases from J, with 13 bases in between. The CDR3 totals 14 residues. The CDR3 nucleotides are TGTGCCAGCAGCGCGGGGTGGGCGGACACTGAAGCTTTCTTT. It specifies CASSAGWADTEAFF.

This chain links TRBV27 with TRBJ2-3; possibly TRBD1 for D (5 bases). V lost 4 bases, J lost 2 bases, and 10 bases lay in between. Looked up from germline, CDR1 is MNHEY and CDR2 is SMNVEV (reference sequence). The CDR3 consists of 14 residues. The CDR3 DNA sequence: TGTGCCAGCAGTTCGGACACTGACACAGATACGCAGTATTTT. Its protein is CASSSDTDTDTQYF.

Only one count was recorded for this clone. The V gene is TRBV5-8, the J gene TRBJ1-2; D possibly corresponds to TRBD1 (5 bases). Germline loops: CDR1 SGHTS, CDR2 YDEGEE. This CDR3 spans 14 amino acids. Trimming removed 0 bases at V and 7 bases at J, with 13 bases between. In DNA form, the CDR3 reads TGTGCCAGCAGCTTGGTACGGCAGGGAGGTGGCTACACCTTC. Protein sequence: CASSLVRQGGGYTF.

V and J are TRBV11-2 and TRBJ2-3; a weak D match, TRBD1 (6 bases). Germline V lookup: CDR1 SGHAT, CDR2 FQNNGV. The length of the CDR3 is 15 residues. V was trimmed by 2 bases and J by 5 bases, leaving 14 bases between them. The CDR3 loop reads CASSLITGKGDTQYF. Here the CDR3 DNA reads TGTGCCAGCAGCTTAATAACAGGGAAAGGAGATACGCAGTATTTT.

This sequence joins TRBV27 and TRBJ2-1; 7 bases align to TRBD1. J gave up 0 bases and V 7 bases, and 15 bases lay outside the gene matches. The germline V gene has CDR1 MNHEY and CDR2 SMNVEV (reference sequence). The CDR3 runs 18 residues. The CDR3 nucleotides read TGTGCCAGCACGAGCCGGGACAGCTTTACCTACTCCTACAATGAGCAGTTCTTC. This codes for CASTSRDSFTYSYNEQFF.

The rearrangement joins TRBV2 to TRBJ2-5; D may be TRBD1 (5 bases). The V gene lost 5 bases and the J gene lost 5 bases, with 18 bases spanning the gap. In germline, CDR1 is SNHLY, CDR2 FYNNEI. This CDR3 comprises 15 residues. CDR3 amino acids: CASSIFPGPGETQYF. The CDR3 DNA follows: TGTGCCAGCAGTATATTCCCAGGGCCCGGGGAGACCCAGTACTTC.

The chain combines TRBV10-3 with TRBJ2-5; 11 nucleotides align to TRBD2. The germline CDR1 and CDR2 sequences are ENHRY and SYGVKD. The CDR3 is 18 amino acids. The V and J ends lost 4 bases and 0 bases, in that order; junction bases with no gene match: 10. The CDR3 reads CAISAPPGLAEHQETQYF. The CDR3 region has the DNA TGTGCCATCAGTGCCCCCCCGGGACTAGCGGAGCACCAAGAGACCCAGTACTTC.

This clone was counted only a few times. V and J are TRBV19 and TRBJ1-6; 9 bases align to TRBD1. The germline V gene encodes CDR1 LNHDA and CDR2 SQIVND (reference sequence). With V trimmed by 6 bases and J by 10 bases, 7 bases remained unmatched. The CDR3 runs to 14 residues. The CDR3 spells CASRGGQGGSPLHF. The CDR3 DNA reads TGTGCCAGTAGGGGGGGACAGGGTGGATCACCCCTCCACTTT.

V and J are TRBV30 and TRBJ2-1, with D possibly TRBD1 on 5 matching bases. The CDR3 contains 14 residues. The V gene lost 3 bases and the J gene lost 7 bases, with 16 bases spanning the gap. The germline V gene encodes CDR1 GTSNPN and CDR2 SVGIG (reference sequence). The CDR3 DNA sequence: TGTGCCTGGAGCCTAACAGGCTTCGTGAATGAGCAGTTCTTC. This codes for CAWSLTGFVNEQFF.

This clone came up once. This chain links TRBV28 with TRBJ1-4; a possible D gene is TRBD1 (6 bases). V dropped 5 bases and J dropped 6 bases, with 10 bases sitting between them. Germline lookup yields CDR1 MDHEN and CDR2 SYDVKM. CDR3 size: 13 residues. The DNA for the CDR3 is TGTGCCAGCAGTACAGGGCAGGATGAAAAACTGTTTTTT. Translated: CASSTGQDEKLFF. Combining the CDR3 with reference TRBV28 and TRBJ1-4 gives the whole variable domain DVKVTQSSRYLVKRTGEKVFLECVQDMDHENMFWYRQDPGLGLRLIYFSYDVKMKEKGDIPEGYSVSREKKERFSLILESASTNQTSMYLCASSTGQDEKLFFGSGTQLSVL.

The chain couples TRBV2 to TRBJ1-2; 10 nucleotides align to TRBD1. CDR3 length: 14 residues. CDR1 is SNHLY, CDR2 FYNNEI, per germline. The ends lost 3 bases at V and 2 bases at J; junction bases unmatched: 0. The CDR3 nucleotides are TGTGCCAGCAGTGAGGGACAGGGGAACTATGGCTACACCTTC. This sequence encodes CASSEGQGNYGYTF.

This clone was observed a handful of times. The V and J genes are TRBV4-1 and TRBJ1-4; D may be TRBD1 (5 bases). Trimming shortened V by 0 bases and J by 3 bases, and 14 bases separated the two germline ends. The CDR3 runs 17 residues. Germline values: CDR1 MGHRA, CDR2 YSYEKL. CDR3 protein: CASSQDPLQASNEKLFF. The CDR3 nucleotides are TGCGCCAGCAGCCAAGATCCCCTACAGGCTTCTAATGAAAAACTGTTTTTT.

The V and J genes are TRBV7-2 and TRBJ1-2; no clear D. The CDR3 contains 12 residues. V lost 3 bases and J 5 bases, leaving 7 bases between the germline ends. Germline CDR1 is SGHTA and CDR2 is FQGNSA. CDR3 bases: TGTGCCAGCAGCTTGGCCCAGTATGGCTACACCTTC. It encodes CASSLAQYGYTF.